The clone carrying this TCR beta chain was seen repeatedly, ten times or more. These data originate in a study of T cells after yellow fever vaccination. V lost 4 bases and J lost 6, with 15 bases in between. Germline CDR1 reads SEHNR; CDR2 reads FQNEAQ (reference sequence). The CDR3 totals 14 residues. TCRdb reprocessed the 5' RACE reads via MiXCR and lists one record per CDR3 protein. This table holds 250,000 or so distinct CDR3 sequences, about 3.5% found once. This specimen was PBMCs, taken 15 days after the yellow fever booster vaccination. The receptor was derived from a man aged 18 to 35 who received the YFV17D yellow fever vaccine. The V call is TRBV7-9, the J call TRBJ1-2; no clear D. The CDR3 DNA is TGTGCCAGCAGCTCACCCGCGGACGGAAATGGCTACACCTTC. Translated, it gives CASSSPADGNGYTF.